What follows are 14 T cell receptor beta chains derived from one specimen sequenced in a study of blood T cell repertoires in COVID-19. Sequencing used immunoSEQ multiplex PCR; TCRdb keeps in-frame clones, though not all of them. The sample records more than 400,000 clones, 90% being singletons. Sequences were obtained from PBMCs or T cells enriched from blood (not recorded which). The origin of the receptors is a man younger than 35 who had recovered from COVID-19.

The chain is built from TRBV10-3 and TRBJ2-5; D may be TRBD1 (5 bases). Germline assignment: CDR1 ENHRY and CDR2 SYGVKD. This CDR3 contains 14 residues. Trimming cost V 3 bases and J 5 bases, with 13 bases left between them. The CDR3, as DNA: TGTGCCATCAGTGAATTGAGACAGCTGGAGACCCAGTACTTC. Translation gives CAISELRQLETQYF.

The chain links TRBV6-5 to TRBJ1-4; 7 bases agree with TRBD1. V lost 6 bases to trimming and J lost 3 bases; unmatched junction nucleotides: 7. This CDR3 contains 15 residues. Per germline, CDR1 MNHEY and CDR2 SVGAGI. CDR3 region: CASRTTGTANEKLFF. The CDR3, as DNA: TGTGCCAGCAGAACTACCGGGACAGCTAATGAAAAACTGTTTTTT.

The chain carries TRBV5-1 and TRBJ2-2, with 8 bases aligning to TRBD1. V lost 2 bases, J lost 4 bases, and 13 bases stayed unmatched. CDR1 SGHRS and CDR2 YFSETQ come from the germline V gene. This CDR3 contains 18 residues. CDR3 residues: CASSLNKQGELTTGELFF. DNA for the CDR3: TGCGCCAGCAGCTTAAACAAACAGGGGGAACTAACCACCGGGGAGCTGTTTTTT.

The chain joins TRBV27 to TRBJ2-5, with D possibly matching TRBD2 (6 bases). Germline V lookup: CDR1 MNHEY, CDR2 SMNVEV (reference sequence). V lost 6 bases to trimming and J lost 4 bases, with 21 bases between them. This CDR3 comprises 16 residues. In DNA form, the CDR3 reads TGTGCCAGCAGAAGTACCGGGAGAAAGAGGGGAGAGACCCAGTACTTC. Amino acid sequence: CASRSTGRKRGETQYF.

V usage is TRBV2 and J usage is TRBJ1-1, with a tentative D call TRBD1 (6 bases). Germline loops: CDR1 SNHLY, CDR2 FYNNEI. This CDR3 contains 14 residues. V lost 5 bases to trimming and J lost 1 base, with 11 bases between them. In DNA, the CDR3 is TGTGCCAGCAGTCCTGACAGGTGGAACACTGAAGCTTTCTTT. Its protein product is CASSPDRWNTEAFF.

The gene calls are TRBV7-9 and TRBJ1-2; 7 bases are shared with TRBD1. The CDR3 totals 16 residues. Germline CDR1 and CDR2: SEHNR and FQNEAQ (reference sequence). V lost 4 bases, J lost 3 bases, and 11 bases stayed unmatched. The CDR3 DNA reads TGTGCCAGCAGCTCTAGAACAGGGGTGATGGACTATGGCTACACCTTC. It codes for CASSSRTGVMDYGYTF.

The rearrangement links TRBV7-7 to TRBJ2-2; 11 bases are shared with TRBD2. The length of the CDR3 is 18 residues. With 5 bases clipped from V and 6 bases from J, the junction kept 14 bases outside the gene matches. The germline V gene has CDR1 SSHAT and CDR2 FNYEAQ (reference sequence). CDR3 DNA: TGTGCCAGCAGCGCATCACTAGCGGGAGCTCCCCCAGCCGGGGAGCTGTTTTTT. It translates to CASSASLAGAPPAGELFF.

This sequence joins TRBV27 and TRBJ2-7; 7 nucleotides line up with TRBD1. CDR1 MNHEY and CDR2 SMNVEV come from the germline V gene (reference sequence). The junction had 9 bases not matched to a gene; V was cut back by 7 bases and J by 3 bases. This CDR3 region has 14 residues. CDR3 amino acids: CASKYSGTDYEQYF. The CDR3 DNA reads TGTGCCAGCAAGTATTCCGGGACAGACTACGAGCAGTACTTC.

This clone turned up a few times. This chain connects TRBV4-1 to TRBJ1-1; TRBD1 might be the D (6 bases). CDR3 length equals 16 residues. Per the germline V gene, CDR1 is MGHRA and CDR2 is YSYEKL. Trimming shortened V by 1 base and J by 2 bases, and 14 bases separated the two germline ends. DNA for the CDR3: TGCGCCAGCAGCCAAGGAAGTACAGGGCGAAACACTGAAGCTTTCTTT. Protein product: CASSQGSTGRNTEAFF.

CDR3 coding DNA: TGTGCCAGCAGCTCGGGACTCCGAGCCCTCGGGGGGGATACGCAGTATTTT. It yields the protein CASSSGLRALGGDTQYF. The chain joins TRBV11-2 to TRBJ2-3; 7 bases agree with TRBD2. This CDR3 has 17 amino acids. From germline, CDR1 is SGHAT and CDR2 FQNNGV. V gave up 4 bases and J gave up 6 bases; unmatched junction bases: 16.

This sequence joins TRBV18 and TRBJ2-3; TRBD1 agrees at 8 bases. CDR3 size: 15 residues. Per germline, CDR1 KGHSH and CDR2 LQKENI. J lost 3 bases, V lost 5 bases, and 7 bases had no gene match. CDR3 bases: TGTGCCAGCTCATCCCGACAGGGGTTGACAGATACGCAGTATTTT. Residues: CASSSRQGLTDTQYF.

The CDR3 loop reads CASSSSTGGKETQYF. The CDR3 DNA reads as TGTGCCAGCAGTTCGTCGACAGGGGGGAAAGAGACCCAGTACTTC. J is TRBJ2-5 and V is TRBV28; TRBD1 aligns across 9 bases. Trimming took 4 bases from V and 3 from J; bases not matched to a gene: 6. Germline-derived CDR1 and CDR2 are MDHEN and SYDVKM. The CDR3 totals 15 residues.

J is TRBJ1-5 and V is TRBV27; unclear D gene. The CDR3 spans 13 residues. V shed 5 bases and J shed 9 bases, with 14 bases lying between them. CDR1 and CDR2 (germline): MNHEY, SMNVEV (reference sequence). The CDR3 region has the DNA TGTGCCAGCAGTGCCGGATGGTCGGGGCCCCAGCATTTT. Encoded protein: CASSAGWSGPQHF.

The V call is TRBV5-1, the J call TRBJ1-4, with D possibly TRBD1 on 5 matching bases. The CDR3 is made up of 14 amino acids. Germline loops: CDR1 SGHRS, CDR2 YFSETQ. V was clipped by 5 bases and J by 4 bases, with 12 bases between them. CDR3 sequence (DNA): TGCGCCAGCAGTCGGGGGGAAGGTAATGAAAAACTGTTTTTT. Translation gives CASSRGEGNEKLFF.